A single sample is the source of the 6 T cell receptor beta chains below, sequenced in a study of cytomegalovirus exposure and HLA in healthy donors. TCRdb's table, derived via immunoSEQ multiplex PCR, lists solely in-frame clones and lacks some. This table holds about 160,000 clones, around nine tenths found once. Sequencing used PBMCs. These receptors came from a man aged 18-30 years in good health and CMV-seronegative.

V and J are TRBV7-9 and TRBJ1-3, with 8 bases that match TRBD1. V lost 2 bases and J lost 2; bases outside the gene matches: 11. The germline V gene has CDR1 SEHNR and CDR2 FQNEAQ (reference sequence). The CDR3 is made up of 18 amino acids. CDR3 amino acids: CASSLRGDRGVPGNTIYF. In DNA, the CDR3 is TGTGCCAGCAGCTTACGAGGAGACAGGGGAGTACCTGGAAACACCATATATTTT.

The CDR3 loop is CASSPTSTDTQYF. The CDR3, as DNA: TGTGCCAGCAGCCCGACTAGCACAGATACGCAGTATTTT. This rearrangement joins TRBV5-4 to TRBJ2-3; D ambiguous. V dropped 4 bases and J dropped 0 bases, with 6 bases sitting between them. In germline, CDR1 is SGHNT, CDR2 YYREEE (reference sequence). The length of the CDR3 is 13 residues. Together with reference TRBV5-4 and TRBJ2-3, the CDR3 gives the full variable domain: ETGVTQSPTHLIKTRGQQVTLRCSSQSGHNTVSWYQQALGQGPQFIFQYYREEENGRGNFPPRFSGLQFPNYSSELNVNALELDDSALYLCASSPTSTDTQYFGPGTRLTVL.

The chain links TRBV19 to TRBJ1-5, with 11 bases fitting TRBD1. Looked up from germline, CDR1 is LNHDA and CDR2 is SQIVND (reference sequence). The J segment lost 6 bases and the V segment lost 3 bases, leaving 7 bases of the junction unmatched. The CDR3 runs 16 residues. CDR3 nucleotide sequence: TGTGCCAGTAGTATTCCGGACAGGGGGCTTGGTCAGCCCCAGCATTTT. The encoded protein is CASSIPDRGLGQPQHF.

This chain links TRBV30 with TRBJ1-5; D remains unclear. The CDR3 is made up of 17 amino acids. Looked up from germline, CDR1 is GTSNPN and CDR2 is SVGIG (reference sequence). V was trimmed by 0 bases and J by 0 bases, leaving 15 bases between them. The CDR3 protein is CAWSVGGSDYSNQPQHF. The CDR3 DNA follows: TGTGCCTGGAGTGTAGGCGGATCTGATTATAGCAATCAGCCCCAGCATTTT.

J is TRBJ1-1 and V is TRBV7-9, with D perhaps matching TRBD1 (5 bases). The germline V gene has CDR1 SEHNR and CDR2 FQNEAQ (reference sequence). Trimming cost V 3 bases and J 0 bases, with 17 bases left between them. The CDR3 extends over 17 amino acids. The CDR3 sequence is CASSFSPLGGLNTEAFF. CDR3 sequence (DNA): TGTGCCAGCAGCTTTTCGCCATTGGGGGGTCTGAACACTGAAGCTTTCTTT.

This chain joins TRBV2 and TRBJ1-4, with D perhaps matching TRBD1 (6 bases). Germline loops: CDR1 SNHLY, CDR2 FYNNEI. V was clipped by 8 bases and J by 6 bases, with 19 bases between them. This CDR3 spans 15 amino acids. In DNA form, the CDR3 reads TGTGCCAGCGCGAATTCAGTCAGGGGCGATGAAAAACTGTTTTTT. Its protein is CASANSVRGDEKLFF.